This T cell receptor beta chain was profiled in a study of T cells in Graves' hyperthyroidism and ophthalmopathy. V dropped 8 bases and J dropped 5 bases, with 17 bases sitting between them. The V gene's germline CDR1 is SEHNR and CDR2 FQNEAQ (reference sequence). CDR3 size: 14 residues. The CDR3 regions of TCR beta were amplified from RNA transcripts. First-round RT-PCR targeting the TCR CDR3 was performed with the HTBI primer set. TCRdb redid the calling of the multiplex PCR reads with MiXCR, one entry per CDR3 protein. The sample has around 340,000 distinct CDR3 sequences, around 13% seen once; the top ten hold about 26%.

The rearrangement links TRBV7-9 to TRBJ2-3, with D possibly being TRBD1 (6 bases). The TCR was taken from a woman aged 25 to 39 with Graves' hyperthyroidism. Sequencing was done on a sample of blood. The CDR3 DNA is TGTGCCAGCGCCTCAGGGGATAGGGTAGATACGCAGTATTTT. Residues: CASASGDRVDTQYF.